This is a list of T cell receptor beta chains from one sample in a study of T-cell memory formation after mild COVID-19. TCRdb redid the calling of the 5' RACE reads with MiXCR, one entry per CDR3 protein. The sample has 140,000 or so distinct CDR3 sequences; 6% to 7% are singletons. Sequencing was done on a sample of PBMCs or a T cell subset sorted from them (not recorded which). These TCRs come from an adult woman who had mild COVID-19 (a few samples of this study predate the infection). Cell type and time point are not known. Each CDR3 is given with its conserved first and last residue. A D gene is named only where the DNA matches it firmly. Clone size is shown for a subset of rows, as once, few, many or a class of expanded clone.

>TRBV5-1|TRBJ2-7|TRBD1|few
CASSPPGGQGIYEQYF
TGCGCCAGCAGCCCGCCGGGGGGACAGGGGATCTACGAGCAGTACTTC
>TRBV20-1|TRBJ2-5|-|many
CSARPYRIQETQYF
TGCAGTGCTAGGCCCTACAGGATTCAAGAGACCCAGTACTTC
>TRBV7-9|TRBJ2-7|-|few
CASSAIEGVWEQYF
TGTGCCAGCAGCGCTATTGAAGGGGTATGGGAGCAGTACTTC
>TRBV12-3/TRBV12-4|TRBJ2-1|TRBD1|-
CASKPGQGFNEQFF
TGTGCCAGCAAACCGGGACAGGGGTTCAATGAGCAGTTCTTC
>TRBV4-1|TRBJ1-1|-|few
CASSLKSQTLNTEAFF
TGCGCCAGCAGCCTCAAGTCCCAGACCCTCAACACTGAAGCTTTCTTT
>TRBV6-1|TRBJ1-1|-|many
CASMQGLGAFF
TGTGCCAGCATGCAGGGTCTAGGAGCTTTCTTT
>TRBV7-2|TRBJ2-1|-|-
CASSAGRRINEQFF
TGTGCCAGCAGCGCCGGCCGTCGGATCAATGAGCAGTTCTTC
>TRBV18|TRBJ1-1|-|many
CASSPGLNTEAFF
TGTGCCAGCTCACCCGGTCTGAACACTGAAGCTTTCTTT
>TRBV12-3/TRBV12-4|TRBJ1-1|TRBD1|many
CASRAGGGSSEAFF
TGTGCCAGCAGAGCAGGGGGCGGGTCATCTGAAGCTTTCTTT
>TRBV15|TRBJ2-3|-|-
CATSKVRGADTQYF
TGTGCCACCAGCAAAGTCAGGGGGGCAGATACGCAGTATTTT
>TRBV6-1|TRBJ1-5|-|many
CASSDGGLDQPQHF
TGTGCCAGCAGTGATGGGGGTTTAGACCAGCCCCAGCATTTT
>TRBV29-1|TRBJ2-3|-|-
CSVGAGTDTQYF
TGCAGCGTTGGGGCCGGGACAGATACGCAGTATTTT
>TRBV7-9|TRBJ1-1|TRBD1|many
CASSHLPAGAVFKGARTEAFF
TGTGCCAGCAGCCACTTACCGGCTGGGGCTGTCTTTAAGGGGGCTAGAACTGAAGCTTTCTTT
>TRBV5-1|TRBJ2-7|-|many
CASSSTVARDEQYF
TGCGCCAGCAGCTCGACGGTGGCCCGTGACGAGCAGTACTTC
>TRBV5-1|TRBJ2-7|TRBD1|many
CASSLEQGDYEQYF
TGCGCCAGCAGCTTGGAACAGGGGGACTACGAGCAGTACTTC
>TRBV9|TRBJ1-1|TRBD1|-
CASSKRGQGAGTEAFF
TGTGCCAGCAGCAAGAGGGGACAGGGGGCTGGAACTGAAGCTTTCTTT
>TRBV5-1|TRBJ1-2|-|many
CASSNASKGGHGYTF
TGCGCCAGCAGCAACGCTTCGAAAGGAGGGCATGGCTACACCTTC
>TRBV7-9|TRBJ1-1|-|many
CASSSRKERVNTEAFF
TGTGCCAGCAGCTCAAGGAAGGAGCGGGTGAACACTGAAGCTTTCTTT
>TRBV12-3/TRBV12-4|TRBJ2-6|TRBD2|-
CASSPPRQGLAGANSGANVLTF
TGTGCCAGCAGCCCCCCGAGGCAGGGACTAGCGGGGGCTAACTCTGGGGCCAACGTCCTGACTTTC
>TRBV25-1|TRBJ2-7|TRBD1|many
CASSAGTGGFRSYEQYF
TGTGCCAGCAGTGCGGGGACAGGGGGTTTTCGCTCCTACGAGCAGTACTTC
>TRBV5-8|TRBJ2-1|-|-
CASSLEGSLHNEQFF
TGTGCCAGCAGCTTGGAGGGTAGTTTACACAATGAGCAGTTCTTC
>TRBV7-2|TRBJ1-1|-|few
CASSPVKGVTEAFF
TGTGCCAGCAGCCCAGTCAAAGGAGTCACTGAAGCTTTCTTT
>TRBV27|TRBJ2-2|-|-
CASSLWGVANTGELFF
TGTGCCAGCAGTTTGTGGGGGGTCGCGAACACCGGGGAGCTGTTTTTT
>TRBV29-1|TRBJ1-1|TRBD1|-
CSGDRSNTEAFF
TGCAGCGGGGACAGGTCGAACACTGAAGCTTTCTTT
>TRBV7-8|TRBJ2-5|-|many
CASRTLAYQETQYF
TGTGCCAGCAGAACCCTAGCGTACCAAGAGACCCAGTACTTC
>TRBV10-3|TRBJ1-1|TRBD1|many
CAIKGQRETEAFF
TGTGCCATCAAGGGACAGAGGGAGACTGAAGCTTTCTTT
>TRBV7-3|TRBJ2-3|TRBD1|many
CASSSKDRDRADTQYF
TGTGCCAGCAGCTCAAAGGACAGGGACCGGGCAGATACGCAGTATTTT
>TRBV5-6|TRBJ2-1|TRBD2|many
CASSLYRTSGKNEQFF
TGTGCCAGCAGCTTGTATAGGACTAGCGGGAAGAATGAGCAGTTCTTC
>TRBV19|TRBJ2-7|TRBD1|few
CASTPFEGAYEQYF
TGTGCCAGTACCCCTTTCGAGGGGGCTTACGAGCAGTACTTC
>TRBV5-1|TRBJ2-3|TRBD2|-
CASSVTSGPTDTQYF
TGCGCCAGCAGCGTAACTAGCGGCCCCACAGATACGCAGTATTTT
>TRBV5-1|TRBJ2-2|-|many
CASSLDGGLSTGELFF
TGCGCCAGCAGCTTGGATGGAGGGTTGAGCACCGGGGAGCTGTTTTTT
>TRBV7-2|TRBJ2-7|-|many
CASSPVGGVSSYEQYF
TGTGCCAGCAGCCCTGTTGGGGGCGTAAGCTCCTACGAGCAGTACTTC
>TRBV7-9|TRBJ2-7|-|-
CASSFFIYEQYF
TGTGCCAGCAGCTTCTTTATCTACGAGCAGTACTTC
>TRBV7-3|TRBJ2-1|TRBD2|many
CASSQPRTRSVSYNEQFF
TGTGCCAGCAGCCAGCCCCGGACTAGGTCAGTCTCCTACAATGAGCAGTTCTTC
>TRBV9|TRBJ1-1|-|-
CASSVGSTTEAFF
TGTGCCAGCAGCGTTGGGTCGACCACTGAAGCTTTCTTT
>TRBV20-1|TRBJ2-5|-|few
CSFPLSGTPPETQYF
TGCAGTTTCCCATTGTCGGGGACGCCACCTGAGACCCAGTACTTC
>TRBV20-1|TRBJ2-1|TRBD2|many
CRPSSGRRYEQFF
TGCAGACCTAGTAGCGGGAGGAGGTATGAGCAGTTCTTC
>TRBV2|TRBJ2-7|TRBD1|many
CASSGAGGPYEQYF
TGTGCCAGCAGTGGGGCAGGGGGTCCCTACGAGCAGTACTTC
>TRBV2|TRBJ2-5|-|many
CASRVQETQYF
TGTGCCAGCAGAGTCCAAGAGACCCAGTACTTC
>TRBV7-9|TRBJ2-2|-|many
CASSLMLLDRITNTGELFF
TGTGCCAGCAGCTTAATGCTCTTGGACAGAATCACGAACACCGGGGAGCTGTTTTTT
>TRBV7-9|TRBJ1-2|-|few
CASSAPGSPGYTF
TGTGCCAGCAGCGCGCCAGGGAGTCCGGGCTACACCTTC
>TRBV20-1|TRBJ2-6|TRBD2|-
CSARDLGGGHSGANVLTF
TGCAGTGCTAGAGATCTCGGGGGGGGTCACTCTGGGGCCAACGTCCTGACTTTC
>TRBV6-1|TRBJ1-2|TRBD1|few
CASRGPSPGTAYGYTF
TGTGCCAGCAGGGGTCCAAGTCCCGGGACAGCGTATGGCTACACCTTC
>TRBV2|TRBJ1-1|-|-
CASSEAPLNTEAFF
TGTGCCAGCAGTGAAGCCCCACTGAACACTGAAGCTTTCTTT
>TRBV11-2|TRBJ2-3|TRBD2|-
CASSLGGLTPGTDTQYF
TGTGCCAGCAGCTTAGGGGGACTAACCCCAGGCACAGATACGCAGTATTTT